The 24 T cell receptor beta chains below all came from one sample that was sequenced in a study of shared clonotypes between healthy human individuals. Generated by immunoSEQ multiplex PCR, the TCRdb table keeps only in-frame clones and is missing some. Of approximately 2,000,000 clones listed, 85% to 95% are singletons. Sequencing input: naive CD4+ T cells from PBMCs. As to subset: CD45RA+ positively selected. The origin of the receptors is a man younger than 35 in good health. Some clones in this sample may be carry-over from other donors' samples.

The chain carries TRBV7-2 and TRBJ2-5; D not resolved. In germline, CDR1 is SGHTA, CDR2 FQGNSA. With 1 base removed from V and 5 bases from J, the gap between germline ends came to 11 bases. The CDR3 is made up of 14 amino acids. The CDR3 here is CASSLGTEGETQYF. In DNA form, the CDR3 reads TGTGCCAGCAGCTTAGGGACCGAAGGGGAGACCCAGTACTTC.

This chain links TRBV28 with TRBJ1-4, with TRBD1 matching 9 bases. This CDR3 region has 15 residues. The germline gives CDR1 MDHEN, CDR2 SYDVKM. J lost 3 bases, V lost 10 bases, and 9 bases had no gene match. In DNA form, the CDR3 reads TGTGCCACCGAGACAGGGGGAGCCTCTAATGAAAAACTGTTTTTT. Translated, it gives CATETGGASNEKLFF.

The chain uses TRBV5-1 and TRBJ2-3; 11 bases align to TRBD2. Trimming cost V 2 bases and J 4 bases; bases outside gene matches: 9. Germline V gives CDR1 SGHRS, CDR2 YFSETQ. The CDR3 extends over 17 amino acids. The chain's CDR3 is CASSLITSGRGPDTQYF. The CDR3 DNA follows: TGCGCCAGCAGCTTAATTACTAGCGGGAGAGGCCCAGATACGCAGTATTTT. The full variable domain, completed using reference TRBV5-1 and TRBJ2-3, is KAGVTQTPRYLIKTRGQQVTLSCSPISGHRSVSWYQQTPGQGLQFLFEYFSETQRNKGNFPGRFSGRQFSNSRSEMNVSTLELGDSALYLCASSLITSGRGPDTQYFGPGTRLTVL.

J is TRBJ1-1 and V is TRBV11-2; tentatively, D is TRBD1 (6 bases). The germline V gene has CDR1 SGHAT and CDR2 FQNNGV. This CDR3 spans 13 amino acids. V lost 3 bases to trimming and J lost 5 bases, with 10 bases between them. CDR3 region: CASSLYRDTEAFF. CDR3 nucleotides: TGTGCCAGCAGCTTGTACAGGGATACTGAAGCTTTCTTT.

This clone was detected once. V gene TRBV6-5 combines with J gene TRBJ2-2; tentatively, D is TRBD2 (7 bases). The CDR3 covers 16 residues. The germline V gene has CDR1 MNHEY and CDR2 SVGAGI. Trimming took 4 bases from V and 4 from J, leaving 16 bases between them. CDR3 in DNA: TGTGCCAGCAGTTCAGCAGGGGAGGGAGGCACCGGGGAGCTGTTTTTT. Translation gives CASSSAGEGGTGELFF.

The chain is built from TRBV27 and TRBJ2-5, with 11 bases aligning to TRBD2. V trimming: 1 base; J trimming: 5 bases; junction bases outside the gene matches: 9. CDR1 is MNHEY, CDR2 SMNVEV, per germline (reference sequence). The CDR3 totals 17 residues. CDR3: CASSLFGASGGRETQYF. The CDR3 DNA is TGTGCCAGCAGTTTATTTGGGGCTAGCGGGGGGAGGGAGACCCAGTACTTC.

This chain links TRBV19 with TRBJ1-4; no clear D. The V end was cut by 5 bases, the J end by 0 bases, with 13 bases between. The CDR3 spans 16 residues. Germline-derived CDR1 and CDR2 are LNHDA and SQIVND (reference sequence). As DNA, the CDR3 is TGTGCCAGTAGTGCTAGGGATTTTGCAACTAATGAAAAACTGTTTTTT. Translated, it gives CASSARDFATNEKLFF.

This sequence joins TRBV5-4 and TRBJ2-3; 8 nucleotides align to TRBD1. Losses at the gene ends were 3 bases for V and 5 bases for J; bases not matched to a gene: 8. CDR1 SGHNT and CDR2 YYREEE come from the germline V gene (reference sequence). This CDR3 is 15 amino acids long. This CDR3 is CASSSTGAVGDTQYF. The CDR3 region has the DNA TGTGCCAGCAGCTCGACAGGGGCGGTAGGAGATACGCAGTATTTT. The whole variable domain, remainder taken from reference TRBV5-4 and TRBJ2-3, is ETGVTQSPTHLIKTRGQQVTLRCSSQSGHNTVSWYQQALGQGPQFIFQYYREEENGRGNFPPRFSGLQFPNYSSELNVNALELDDSALYLCASSSTGAVGDTQYFGPGTRLTVL.

This sequence joins TRBV27 and TRBJ2-2, with D possibly being TRBD2 (5 bases). V shed 5 bases and J shed 7 bases, with 14 bases lying between them. Germline assignment: CDR1 MNHEY and CDR2 SMNVEV (reference sequence). The CDR3 runs 14 residues. CDR3 sequence: CASSPEDQSGELFF. The DNA of the CDR3 is TGTGCCAGCAGTCCGGAGGATCAGAGCGGGGAGCTGTTTTTT.

This clone was recorded only once. The chain employs TRBV7-3 and TRBJ1-1, with 12 bases identical to TRBD1. There are 16 residues in the CDR3. Germline trimming cut 2 bases from V and 3 bases from J; bases unmatched to any gene: 4. Germline CDR1 SGHTA, CDR2 FQGTGA. The CDR3 sequence: CASSLRDRGPDTEAFF. As DNA, the CDR3 is TGTGCCAGCAGCTTACGGGACAGGGGGCCGGACACTGAAGCTTTCTTT.

The chain recombines TRBV30 with TRBJ1-5; D is unclear. The germline CDR1 and CDR2 sequences are GTSNPN and SVGIG (reference sequence). The CDR3 runs 16 residues. V gave up 1 base and J gave up 0 bases, with 13 bases separating them. CDR3 DNA sequence: TGTGCCTGGAGTGGGGGAGGCAGTCATAGCAATCAGCCCCAGCATTTT. Residues: CAWSGGGSHSNQPQHF.

In the case of this clone: The sample has other DNA sequences that encode this CDR3 too. The rearrangement links TRBV29-1 to TRBJ2-3; D not certain. CDR3 size: 13 residues. The V end lost 4 bases, the J end lost 2 bases, and 10 bases lay between the germline ends. Per the germline V gene, CDR1 is SQVTM and CDR2 is ANQGSEA. CDR3 residues: CSVGTFYTDTQYF. The CDR3 DNA reads TGCAGCGTTGGGACCTTCTACACAGATACGCAGTATTTT.

CDR3 region: CASSYLGSGYTF. CDR3 nucleotide sequence: TGTGCCAGCAGTTACCTTGGGAGTGGCTACACCTTC. The J gene is TRBJ1-2, the V gene TRBV6-5, with D unclear. Per germline, CDR1 MNHEY and CDR2 SVGAGI. This CDR3 has 12 residues. Trimming shortened V by 2 bases and J by 7 bases, and 8 bases separated the two germline ends.

Only one count was recorded for this clone. The gene calls are TRBV19 and TRBJ2-1; D remains ambiguous. Between the trimmed V and J ends, which lost 1 base and 10 bases, there was a span of 14 bases. This CDR3 has 14 residues. Germline V gene lookup returns CDR1 LNHDA and CDR2 SQIVND (reference sequence). Here the CDR3 DNA reads TGTGCCAGTAGTATAGCAACAGACAATCGGGAGCAGTTCTTC. Amino acid sequence: CASSIATDNREQFF.

V usage is TRBV6-6 and J usage is TRBJ2-2, with D perhaps TRBD1 (5 bases). Trimming removed 5 bases from V and 0 bases from J, with 10 bases in between. This CDR3 comprises 15 residues. In germline, CDR1 is MNHNY, CDR2 SVGAGI (reference sequence). CDR3: CASSPQETNTGELFF. The CDR3, as DNA: TGTGCCAGCAGTCCACAGGAGACGAACACCGGGGAGCTGTTTTTT.

The J gene is TRBJ2-1, the V gene TRBV20-1; D not resolved. V was clipped by 4 bases and J by 4 bases, with 5 bases between them. Per germline, CDR1 DFQATT and CDR2 SNEGSKA (reference sequence). The length of the CDR3 is 11 residues. CDR3 amino acids: CSANRYNEQFF. The CDR3 region has the DNA TGCAGTGCTAACCGATACAATGAGCAGTTCTTC.

V gene TRBV5-1 combines with J gene TRBJ2-3; D tentatively fits TRBD1 or TRBD2 (7 bases each). V lost 8 bases, J lost 5 bases, and 18 bases lay in between. The CDR3 is made up of 14 amino acids. CDR1 and CDR2 from the germline V gene are SGHRS and YFSETQ. The CDR3, as DNA: TGCGCCAGTCAAGACTCCAGGGGGGGAGATACGCAGTATTTT. It yields the protein CASQDSRGGDTQYF.

This rearrangement joins TRBV19 to TRBJ2-5; 8 nucleotides line up with TRBD1. The CDR3 consists of 14 residues. Trimming took 10 bases from V and 5 from J; bases not matched to a gene: 12. From germline, CDR1 is LNHDA and CDR2 SQIVND (reference sequence). The CDR3 is CATSGGAWSETQYF. The CDR3 DNA reads as TGTGCCACCTCAGGGGGCGCGTGGAGTGAGACCCAGTACTTC.

The chain links TRBV7-2 to TRBJ2-5; TRBD1 is a possible D gene (6 bases). V shed 5 bases and J shed 7 bases, with 17 bases lying between them. CDR1 is SGHTA and CDR2 is FQGNSA in the germline V gene. The CDR3 consists of 14 residues. Here the CDR3 reads CASSPDRTRRTQYF. Here the CDR3 DNA reads TGTGCCAGCAGCCCCGACAGGACCCGTAGGACCCAGTACTTC.

This clone has only a few counts. The chain couples TRBV28 to TRBJ1-5; 7 bases are shared with TRBD1. The V gene end was trimmed by 5 bases and the J gene end by 7 bases; junction bases not matched to a gene: 11. Germline V gives CDR1 MDHEN, CDR2 SYDVKM. The CDR3 covers 15 residues. In nucleotides, the CDR3 is TGTGCCAGCAGTGGGTCAGGGGGATATTGGCAGCCCCAGCATTTT. It specifies CASSGSGGYWQPQHF. The full variable domain, rest sourced from reference TRBV28 and TRBJ1-5, is DVKVTQSSRYLVKRTGEKVFLECVQDMDHENMFWYRQDPGLGLRLIYFSYDVKMKEKGDIPEGYSVSREKKERFSLILESASTNQTSMYLCASSGSGGYWQPQHFGDGTRLSIL.

This clone has just one count. The V call is TRBV6-5, the J call TRBJ1-5, with a tentative D call TRBD1 (5 bases). The V end was cut by 5 bases, the J end by 8 bases, with 19 bases between. Germline assignment: CDR1 MNHEY and CDR2 SVGAGI. The CDR3 consists of 15 residues. This CDR3 reads CASSPGDRTGKPQHF. CDR3 nucleotides: TGTGCCAGCAGTCCGGGGGACCGCACCGGGAAGCCCCAGCATTTT.

The V and J genes are TRBV27 and TRBJ1-5, with D unresolved. Germline loops: CDR1 MNHEY, CDR2 SMNVEV (reference sequence). V was clipped by 5 bases and J by 4 bases, with 9 bases between them. This CDR3 region has 13 residues. CDR3 bases: TGTGCCAGCAGTCTAATCTGGAATCAGCCCCAGCATTTT. This sequence encodes CASSLIWNQPQHF.

The chain is built from TRBV6-5 and TRBJ1-1; D gene unclear. The CDR3 contains 14 residues. Looked up from germline, CDR1 is MNHEY and CDR2 is SVGAGI. V lost 7 bases and J lost 2, with 14 bases in between. CDR3 protein: CASNGGSRNTEAFF. CDR3 in DNA: TGTGCCAGCAACGGCGGCAGCAGAAACACTGAAGCTTTCTTT.

V gene TRBV28 combines with J gene TRBJ2-7; tentatively, D is TRBD2 (5 bases). The CDR3 consists of 13 residues. In germline, CDR1 is MDHEN, CDR2 SYDVKM. V lost 1 base and J 11 bases, leaving 15 bases between the germline ends. The DNA for the CDR3 is TGTGCCAGCAGTTTATTATCCGAGGAGCGGAAGTACTTC. Protein sequence: CASSLLSEERKYF.